Below are 5 T cell receptor beta chains sequenced from a single sample in a study of STAT3 mutations in large granular lymphocyte leukemia. General study points: In T-cell large granular lymphocyte leukemia, about half of patients showed multiple immunodominant subclonotypes.

These receptors have no identified antigens. Method: immunoSEQ multiplex PCR; TCRdb's copy keeps in-frame clones and lacks some. The sample records more than 25,000 clones, 60% to 85% being singletons. The sequenced material came from peripheral blood mononuclear cells. The origin of the receptors is a woman between 50 and 59 years old with T-cell large granular lymphocyte leukemia. Some clones in this sample may be carry-over from other donors' samples.

The chain couples TRBV18 to TRBJ2-6; maybe TRBD1 (5 bases). CDR1 KGHSH and CDR2 LQKENI come from the germline V gene. Trimming left V 1 base short and J 0 bases short, with 7 bases between. The CDR3 is made up of 16 amino acids. CDR3: CASSPRQNSGANVLTF. CDR3 DNA: TGTGCCAGCTCACCACGACAGAACTCTGGGGCCAACGTCCTGACTTTC.

The CDR3 nucleotides read TGTGCCAGCAGCTTGGAGCTAACCGGGGAGCTGTTTTTT. Translation gives CASSLELTGELFF. The chain is built from TRBV5-4 and TRBJ2-2; no clear D. The germline V gene has CDR1 SGHNT and CDR2 YYREEE (reference sequence). The CDR3 extends over 13 amino acids. V gave up 0 bases and J gave up 5 bases, with 5 bases separating them.

V and J are TRBV7-2 and TRBJ2-1; no clear D. The CDR3 sequence is 11 residues long. V lost 3 bases to trimming and J lost 5 bases, with 2 bases between them. Germline V gene lookup returns CDR1 SGHTA and CDR2 FQGNSA. CDR3 bases: TGTGCCAGCAGCTTTCACAATGAGCAGTTCTTC. Translated: CASSFHNEQFF.

The chain links TRBV18 to TRBJ2-7; D perhaps matches TRBD1 (6 bases). CDR3 length: 17 amino acids. The V end was cut by 6 bases, the J end by 7 bases, with 28 bases between. CDR1 is KGHSH, CDR2 LQKENI, per germline. CDR3 nucleotides: TGTGCCAGCTCCCCCACTAAGGCCGGGACAACGCTTACGGAGCAGTACTTC. Protein sequence: CASSPTKAGTTLTEQYF.

The chain couples TRBV19 to TRBJ2-5; 7 nucleotides agree with TRBD1. From germline, CDR1 is LNHDA and CDR2 SQIVND (reference sequence). This CDR3 region has 13 residues. After removal of 3 bases from V and 5 bases from J, the junction contained 3 bases not matched to a gene. CDR3 loop: CASSILTGETQYF. DNA of the CDR3: TGTGCCAGTAGTATTCTGACAGGGGAGACCCAGTACTTC. Full variable domain (remainder filled in from reference TRBV19 and TRBJ2-5): DGGITQSPKYLFRKEGQNVTLSCEQNLNHDAMYWYRQDPGQGLRLIYYSQIVNDFQKGDIAEGYSVSREKKESFPLTVTSAQKNPTAFYLCASSILTGETQYFGPGTRLLVL.